A selection of T cell receptor beta chains follows, all from one sample in a study of response to subunit inactivated influenza vaccine. TCRdb re-analysed the RT-PCR reads in MiXCR, keeping a single row per CDR3 protein. There are 500,000 to 600,000 distinct CDR3 sequences in the sample; roughly 10% occur only once, and roughly 9.6% lies in the top ten. This same sample was also taken into another study, of T cells expressing NK-cell markers.

Sequencing used PBMCs from blood, obtained on the day of vaccination. These receptors were collected from a man in his fifties who received an inactivated influenza vaccine. Both conserved end residues are part of each CDR3. Fields, in order: J gene, clone size, D gene, V gene, CDR3 protein, CDR3 DNA. D genes are given only for firm matches. Size is omitted from some rows. Given values are once, few, many or a class for expanded clones.

J gene: TRBJ2-7
clone size: few
D gene: TRBD2
V gene: TRBV6-5
CDR3 protein: CASTILAVSYEQYF
CDR3 DNA: TGTGCCAGCACTATACTAGCGGTCTCCTACGAGCAGTACTTC

J gene: TRBJ2-4
clone size: .
D gene: .
V gene: TRBV20-1
CDR3 protein: CSARDLAAKNIQYF
CDR3 DNA: TGCAGTGCTAGAGATCTAGCCGCCAAAAACATTCAGTACTTC

J gene: TRBJ2-3
clone size: few
D gene: .
V gene: TRBV10-3
CDR3 protein: CAISGRTSNTDTQYF
CDR3 DNA: TGTGCCATCAGTGGACGGACATCCAACACAGATACGCAGTATTTT

J gene: TRBJ2-7
clone size: many
D gene: .
V gene: TRBV20-1
CDR3 protein: CSARAPLSYEQYF
CDR3 DNA: TGCAGTGCTAGAGCCCCCCTCTCTTACGAGCAGTACTTC

J gene: TRBJ1-4
clone size: many
D gene: TRBD1
V gene: TRBV10-2
CDR3 protein: CASSWDRESEKLFF
CDR3 DNA: TGCGCCAGCAGTTGGGACAGGGAGAGTGAAAAACTGTTTTTT

J gene: TRBJ1-5
clone size: .
D gene: .
V gene: TRBV6-1
CDR3 protein: CASSVLPVNQPQHF
CDR3 DNA: TGTGCCAGCAGTGTTCTTCCAGTCAATCAGCCCCAGCATTTT

J gene: TRBJ2-7
clone size: few
D gene: .
V gene: TRBV29-1
CDR3 protein: CSVGPSYSYEQYF
CDR3 DNA: TGCAGCGTTGGACCGAGCTACTCCTACGAGCAGTACTTC

J gene: TRBJ2-1
clone size: few
D gene: TRBD1
V gene: TRBV29-1
CDR3 protein: CSGRQGIYNEQFF
CDR3 DNA: TGCAGCGGAAGACAGGGGATTTACAATGAGCAGTTCTTC

J gene: TRBJ2-3
clone size: many
D gene: TRBD1
V gene: TRBV4-2
CDR3 protein: CASSQEGQRGTDTQYF
CDR3 DNA: TGTGCCAGCAGCCAAGAGGGACAGAGGGGCACAGATACGCAGTATTTT

J gene: TRBJ1-1
clone size: few
D gene: .
V gene: TRBV29-1
CDR3 protein: CSVERGMNTEAFF
CDR3 DNA: TGCAGCGTTGAAAGGGGGATGAACACTGAAGCTTTCTTT

J gene: TRBJ2-7
clone size: few
D gene: TRBD2
V gene: TRBV27
CDR3 protein: CASSFSPSGGSYEQYF
CDR3 DNA: TGTGCCAGCAGTTTTAGTCCTAGCGGGGGGAGTTACGAGCAGTACTTC

J gene: TRBJ2-7
clone size: few
D gene: .
V gene: TRBV29-1
CDR3 protein: CSVAQGLNEQYF
CDR3 DNA: TGCAGCGTTGCACAGGGCCTAAACGAGCAGTACTTC

J gene: TRBJ2-3
clone size: .
D gene: .
V gene: TRBV20-1
CDR3 protein: CSASWGADTQYF
CDR3 DNA: TGCAGTGCTAGTTGGGGAGCAGATACGCAGTATTTT

J gene: TRBJ1-2
clone size: few
D gene: .
V gene: TRBV20-1
CDR3 protein: CSAGGELNGYTF
CDR3 DNA: TGCAGTGCTGGAGGGGAGTTGAATGGCTACACCTTC

J gene: TRBJ2-3
clone size: many
D gene: .
V gene: TRBV12-3/TRBV12-4
CDR3 protein: CASSLGSKGDTQYF
CDR3 DNA: TGTGCCAGCAGTTTAGGCTCGAAGGGAGATACGCAGTATTTT

J gene: TRBJ1-4
clone size: .
D gene: .
V gene: TRBV12-3/TRBV12-4
CDR3 protein: CASRAAGSKLFF
CDR3 DNA: TGTGCCAGCAGGGCAGCGGGCTCGAAACTGTTTTTT

J gene: TRBJ2-3
clone size: .
D gene: TRBD2
V gene: TRBV5-1
CDR3 protein: CASSSQTIRLAKGTDTQYF
CDR3 DNA: TGCGCCAGCAGCTCGCAAACAATAAGACTAGCTAAGGGCACAGATACGCAGTATTTT

J gene: TRBJ2-5
clone size: many
D gene: .
V gene: TRBV28
CDR3 protein: CASSLSERVPQYF
CDR3 DNA: TGTGCCAGCAGTTTATCTGAACGAGTACCCCAGTACTTC

J gene: TRBJ2-5
clone size: .
D gene: .
V gene: TRBV20-1
CDR3 protein: CSAEQGWGETQYF
CDR3 DNA: TGCAGTGCTGAACAGGGCTGGGGGGAGACCCAGTACTTC

J gene: TRBJ1-6
clone size: few
D gene: .
V gene: TRBV4-1
CDR3 protein: CASSQRGGDANSPLHF
CDR3 DNA: TGCGCCAGCAGCCAAAGGGGAGGGGACGCAAATTCACCCCTCCACTTT

J gene: TRBJ2-7
clone size: few
D gene: .
V gene: TRBV20-1
CDR3 protein: CSVVLGSYEQYF
CDR3 DNA: TGCAGTGTAGTACTAGGCTCCTACGAGCAGTACTTC

J gene: TRBJ2-7
clone size: few
D gene: TRBD1
V gene: TRBV12-3/TRBV12-4
CDR3 protein: CASRRGGQGREQYF
CDR3 DNA: TGTGCCAGCAGGAGAGGAGGACAGGGACGCGAGCAGTACTTC

J gene: TRBJ1-1
clone size: many
D gene: .
V gene: TRBV20-1
CDR3 protein: CSARDPLGTEAFF
CDR3 DNA: TGCAGTGCTAGAGATCCGTTAGGGACTGAAGCTTTCTTT

J gene: TRBJ1-2
clone size: few
D gene: TRBD1
V gene: TRBV7-9
CDR3 protein: CASSFDRGLYGYTF
CDR3 DNA: TGTGCCAGCAGCTTTGACAGGGGGCTCTATGGCTACACCTTC